The 10 T cell receptor beta chains below were found in one sample sequenced in a study of control samples from healthy donors and cancer patients. The method was immunoSEQ multiplex PCR; TCRdb's version includes in-frame clones alone and lacks a portion of them. The sample has 30,000 to 40,000 clones; around 93% are singletons. The sequencing input was PBMCs. The receptors here all came from a man aged 35-49 years with colorectal cancer.

The rearrangement uses TRBV12-3 or TRBV12-4 and TRBJ1-2; no reliable D call. The CDR3 totals 11 residues. Between the trimmed V and J ends, which lost 3 bases and 5 bases, there was a span of 4 bases. The CDR3 region is CASSFGYGYTF. In DNA, the CDR3 is TGTGCCAGCAGTTTCGGGTATGGCTACACCTTC.

This sequence joins TRBV5-1 and TRBJ2-5; D remains ambiguous. The CDR3 loop spans 16 amino acids. Germline lookup yields CDR1 SGHRS and CDR2 YFSETQ. The ends were cut back, 4 bases at V and 5 bases at J, with 21 bases in the middle. CDR3 coding DNA: TGCGCCAGCAGCGCCGGCCGGGCCACTCCGGCGGAGACCCAGTACTTC. This translates into CASSAGRATPAETQYF.

This sequence joins TRBV27 and TRBJ1-1, with D tentatively TRBD1 (6 bases). V lost 8 bases to trimming and J lost 0 bases, with 10 bases between them. The V gene's germline CDR1 is MNHEY and CDR2 SMNVEV (reference sequence). This CDR3 has 13 amino acids. This chain's CDR3 is CASGGLMNTEAFF. CDR3 coding DNA: TGTGCCAGCGGGGGGCTTATGAACACTGAAGCTTTCTTT.

This chain connects TRBV7-3 to TRBJ2-1; D perhaps matches TRBD2 (6 bases). Deletions cut 1 base from V and 2 bases from J, with 12 bases between. CDR1 is SGHTA and CDR2 is FQGTGA in the germline V gene. This CDR3 is 16 amino acids long. The DNA for the CDR3 is TGTGCCAGCAGCTTAAGTCCAGGCGGGGCCTACAATGAGCAGTTCTTC. Residues: CASSLSPGGAYNEQFF.

The genes are TRBV11-3 and TRBJ2-3; D unresolved. This CDR3 has 15 residues. CDR1 and CDR2 from the germline V gene are SGHNT and YENEEA. Trimming shortened V by 6 bases and J by 6 bases, and 19 bases separated the two germline ends. The CDR3 loop reads CASSSEKTSLDTQYF. The CDR3 nucleotides are TGTGCCAGCAGTTCGGAAAAGACGAGTTTGGATACGCAGTATTTT. Based on the CDR3 plus reference TRBV11-3 and TRBJ2-3, the full variable domain is EAGVVQSPRYKIIEKKQPVAFWCNPISGHNTLYWYLQNLGQGPELLIRYENEEAVDDSQLPKDRFSAERLKGVDSTLKIQPAELGDSAVYLCASSSEKTSLDTQYFGPGTRLTVL.

J is TRBJ1-1 and V is TRBV27, with D perhaps TRBD1 (6 bases). Looked up from germline, CDR1 is MNHEY and CDR2 is SMNVEV (reference sequence). The CDR3 has 14 residues. Trimming removed 2 bases from V and 1 base from J, with 8 bases in between. The CDR3 sequence is CASSLLGQNTEAFF. The DNA of the CDR3 is TGTGCCAGCAGTTTACTGGGACAGAACACTGAAGCTTTCTTT.

V and J are TRBV7-9 and TRBJ2-7, with 9 positions matching TRBD1. Germline-derived CDR1 and CDR2 are SEHNR and FQNEAQ (reference sequence). The CDR3 extends over 15 amino acids. With V trimmed by 4 bases and J by 5 bases, 9 bases remained unmatched. The CDR3 sequence is CASSSNRDRAHEQYF. In DNA form, the CDR3 reads TGTGCCAGCAGCTCGAACCGGGACAGGGCCCACGAGCAGTACTTC.

This clone was observed a single time. V usage is TRBV30 and J usage is TRBJ1-6; D unresolved. There are 13 residues in the CDR3. V shed 5 bases and J shed 5 bases, with 10 bases lying between them. CDR1 GTSNPN and CDR2 SVGIG come from the germline V gene (reference sequence). The CDR3 protein is CAWAEGHNSPLHF. CDR3 in DNA: TGTGCCTGGGCAGAAGGGCATAATTCACCCCTCCACTTT.

This chain links TRBV6-5 with TRBJ1-6; D gene unclear. The CDR3 has 12 residues. CDR1 is MNHEY and CDR2 is SVGAGI in the germline V gene. V was trimmed by 2 bases and J by 9 bases, leaving 5 bases between them. The CDR3 loop is CASSYLGSPLHF. The CDR3 DNA reads as TGTGCCAGCAGTTACCTTGGTTCACCCCTCCACTTT.

The J gene is TRBJ2-5, the V gene TRBV7-8, with D uncertain. The V gene lost 4 bases and the J gene lost 5 bases, with 14 bases spanning the gap. Germline values: CDR1 SGHVS, CDR2 FQNEAQ. The CDR3 spans 14 residues. This chain's CDR3 is CASSSGPGWETQYF. The CDR3 nucleotides read TGTGCCAGCAGCTCAGGACCGGGTTGGGAGACCCAGTACTTC.